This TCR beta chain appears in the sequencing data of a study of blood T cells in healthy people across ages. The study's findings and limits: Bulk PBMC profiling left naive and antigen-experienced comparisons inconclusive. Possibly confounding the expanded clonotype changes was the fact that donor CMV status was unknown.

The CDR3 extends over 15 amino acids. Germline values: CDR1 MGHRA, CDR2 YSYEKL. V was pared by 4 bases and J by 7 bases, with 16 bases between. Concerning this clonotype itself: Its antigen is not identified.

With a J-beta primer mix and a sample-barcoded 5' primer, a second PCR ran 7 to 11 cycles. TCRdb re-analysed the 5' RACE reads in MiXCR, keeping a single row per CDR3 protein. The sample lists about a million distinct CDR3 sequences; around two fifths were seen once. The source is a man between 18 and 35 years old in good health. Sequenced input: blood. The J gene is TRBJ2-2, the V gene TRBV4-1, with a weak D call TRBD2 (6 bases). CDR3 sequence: CASSPRLVGGGELFF. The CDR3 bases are TGCGCCAGCAGCCCCCGACTAGTGGGCGGCGGGGAGCTGTTTTTT.